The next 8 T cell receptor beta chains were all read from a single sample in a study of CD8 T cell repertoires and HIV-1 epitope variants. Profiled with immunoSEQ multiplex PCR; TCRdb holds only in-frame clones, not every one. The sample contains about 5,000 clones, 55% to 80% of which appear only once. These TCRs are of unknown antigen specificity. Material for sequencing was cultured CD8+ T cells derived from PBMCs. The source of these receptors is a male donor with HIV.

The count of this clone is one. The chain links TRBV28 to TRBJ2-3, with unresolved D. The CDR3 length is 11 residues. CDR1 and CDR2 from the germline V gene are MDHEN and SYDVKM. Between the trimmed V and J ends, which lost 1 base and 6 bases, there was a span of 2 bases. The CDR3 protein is CASSLSDTQYF. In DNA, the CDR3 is TGTGCCAGCAGTTTATCGGATACGCAGTATTTT.

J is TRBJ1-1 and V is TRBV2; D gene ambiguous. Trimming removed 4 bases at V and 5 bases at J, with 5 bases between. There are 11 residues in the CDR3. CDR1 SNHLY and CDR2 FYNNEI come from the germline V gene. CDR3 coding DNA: TGTGCCAGCAGTGCAGGAACTGAAGCTTTCTTT. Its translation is CASSAGTEAFF.

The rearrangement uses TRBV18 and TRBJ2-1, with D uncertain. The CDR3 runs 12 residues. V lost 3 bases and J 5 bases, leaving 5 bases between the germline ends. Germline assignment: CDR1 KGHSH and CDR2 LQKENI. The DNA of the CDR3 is TGTGCCAGCTCACCTCCAAACAATGAGCAGTTCTTC. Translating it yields CASSPPNNEQFF.

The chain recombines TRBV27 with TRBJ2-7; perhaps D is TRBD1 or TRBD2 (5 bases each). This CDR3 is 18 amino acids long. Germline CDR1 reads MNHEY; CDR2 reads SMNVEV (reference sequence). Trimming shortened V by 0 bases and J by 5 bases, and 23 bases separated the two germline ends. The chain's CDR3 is CASSLSGQGANIGNEQYF. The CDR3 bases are TGTGCCAGCAGTTTATCCGGGCAGGGAGCCAATATAGGGAACGAGCAGTACTTC.

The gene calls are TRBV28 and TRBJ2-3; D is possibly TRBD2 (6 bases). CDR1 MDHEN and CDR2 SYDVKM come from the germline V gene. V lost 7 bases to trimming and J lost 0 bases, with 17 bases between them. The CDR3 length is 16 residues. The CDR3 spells CASTLGGVTSTDTQYF. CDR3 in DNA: TGTGCCAGCACCCTCGGAGGGGTGACGAGCACAGATACGCAGTATTTT.

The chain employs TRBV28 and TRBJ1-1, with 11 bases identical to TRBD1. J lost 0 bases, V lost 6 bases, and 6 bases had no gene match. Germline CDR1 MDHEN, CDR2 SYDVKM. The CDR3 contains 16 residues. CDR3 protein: CASSLRGQGVNTEAFF. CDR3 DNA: TGTGCCAGCAGCCTTAGGGGACAGGGGGTGAACACTGAAGCTTTCTTT.

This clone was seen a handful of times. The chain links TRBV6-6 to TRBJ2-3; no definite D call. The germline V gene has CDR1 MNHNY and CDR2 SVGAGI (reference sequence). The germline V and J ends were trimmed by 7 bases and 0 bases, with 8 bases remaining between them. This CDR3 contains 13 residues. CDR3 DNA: TGTGCCAGCACCAAAGGGAGCACAGATACGCAGTATTTT. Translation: CASTKGSTDTQYF.

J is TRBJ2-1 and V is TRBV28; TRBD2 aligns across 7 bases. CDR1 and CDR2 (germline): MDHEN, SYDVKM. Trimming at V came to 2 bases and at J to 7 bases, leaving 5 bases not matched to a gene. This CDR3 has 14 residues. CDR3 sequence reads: CASSLVGGNNEQFF. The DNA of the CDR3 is TGTGCCAGCAGTTTAGTGGGAGGGAATAATGAGCAGTTCTTC.